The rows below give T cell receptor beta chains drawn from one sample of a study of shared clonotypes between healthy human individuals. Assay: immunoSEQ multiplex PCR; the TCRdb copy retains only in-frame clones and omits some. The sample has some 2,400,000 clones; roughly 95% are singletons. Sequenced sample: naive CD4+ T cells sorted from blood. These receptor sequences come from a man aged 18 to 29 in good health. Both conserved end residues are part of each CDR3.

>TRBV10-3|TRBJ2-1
CAISVGEGDEQFF
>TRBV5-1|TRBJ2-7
CASSRSGTTDNYEQYF
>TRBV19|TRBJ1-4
CASSIQGGHEKLFF
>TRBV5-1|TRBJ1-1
CASSLATGGVHTEAFF
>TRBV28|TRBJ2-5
CAVGGVGTQYF
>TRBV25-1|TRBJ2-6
CASLGGQGRTGANVLTF
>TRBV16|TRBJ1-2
CASSHLLAEVAGYTF
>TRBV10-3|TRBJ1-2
CAISTGTGDPDAF
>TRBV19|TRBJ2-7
CASSTSGTGEQYF
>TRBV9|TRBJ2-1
CASSVVGFQEQFF
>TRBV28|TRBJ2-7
CASSPTGLVARHEQYF
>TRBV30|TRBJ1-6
CAWSLGDNSPLHF
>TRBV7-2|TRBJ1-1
CASSPGQSHTEAFF
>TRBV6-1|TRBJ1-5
CASSEPGFQPQHF
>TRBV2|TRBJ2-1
CASSERGGAPYNEQFF
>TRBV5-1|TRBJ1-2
CASSFETDFYGYTF
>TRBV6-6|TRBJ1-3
CASSRGQSPGNTIYF
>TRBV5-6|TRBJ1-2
CASSPPVSNYGYTF
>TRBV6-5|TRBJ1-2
CASSYLRQSGYTF
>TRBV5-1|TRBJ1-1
CASSLEKGGTEAFF
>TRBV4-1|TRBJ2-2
CASSHGLAGGLTGELFF
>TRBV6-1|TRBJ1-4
CAAKQTALNEKLFF
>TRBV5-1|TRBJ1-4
CASSLVETGNEKLFF
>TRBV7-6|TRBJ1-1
CASSLGQSNTEAFF
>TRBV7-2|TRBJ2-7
CASSPQPGLYEQYF
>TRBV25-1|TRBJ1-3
CASSEPGQGPGNTIYF
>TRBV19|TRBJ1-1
CASSDQGARYVEAFF
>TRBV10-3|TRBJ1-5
CAISEPEGAQHF
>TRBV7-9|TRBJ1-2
CASSLGEGDYGYTF
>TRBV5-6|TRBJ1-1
CASWGRSAEAFF
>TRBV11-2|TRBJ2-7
CASSLGRGGWDHEQYF
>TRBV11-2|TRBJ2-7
CASSLGLAGEQYF
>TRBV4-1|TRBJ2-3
CASSHTTERTSGSSTDTQYF
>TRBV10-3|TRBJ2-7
CAISLDRGPYEQYF
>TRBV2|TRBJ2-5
CASSEAFGFRETQYF
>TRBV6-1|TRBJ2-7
CASSDGQLPHQSF